These 15 T cell receptor beta chains were sequenced from one sample in a study of T cells after yellow fever vaccination. From the 5' RACE reads, TCRdb called clonotypes with MiXCR, one entry per CDR3 protein. The sample lists 25,000 to 35,000 distinct CDR3 sequences, about 5% seen once, with about 38% in the top ten. Material: CD8+ T cells sorted from PBMCs, obtained 10 days after the yellow fever booster vaccination. The origin of the receptors is a young man who received the YFV17D yellow fever vaccine.

This clonotype has ten or more counts. The chain couples TRBV27 to TRBJ1-1, with D unclear. V was shortened by 8 bases and J by 9 bases, with 13 bases between the two germline ends. The CDR3 has 11 amino acids. The germline V gene has CDR1 MNHEY and CDR2 SMNVEV (reference sequence). DNA of the CDR3: TGTGCCAGCGTCTGGGGATTTCAAGCTTTCTTT. This gives the protein CASVWGFQAFF.

This clonotype was detected ten times or more. J is TRBJ1-2 and V is TRBV4-3; TRBD1 is a possible D gene (5 bases). CDR3 length equals 17 residues. Germline assignment: CDR1 LGHNA and CDR2 YSLEER. V was pared by 0 bases and J by 7 bases, with 21 bases between. The CDR3 coding sequence is TGCGCCAGCAGCCAAGATACCAACTCCGGGGACTTGAGTGGCTACACCTTC. Its translation is CASSQDTNSGDLSGYTF.

The table lists this clonotype with many counts. The J gene is TRBJ2-7, the V gene TRBV29-1, with a weak D call TRBD2 (6 bases). The CDR3 consists of 12 residues. CDR1 and CDR2 from the germline V gene are SQVTM and ANQGSEA. Trimming removed 7 bases from V and 4 bases from J, with 14 bases in between. Here the CDR3 reads CSGGVEGYEQYF. For the CDR3, the DNA is TGCAGCGGAGGCGTGGAGGGGTACGAGCAGTACTTC.

This clonotype was observed many times. V usage is TRBV4-2 and J usage is TRBJ2-5; 9 positions agree with TRBD2. Germline V gene sequence: CDR1 LGHNA, CDR2 YNFKEQ. The junction had 4 bases not matched to a gene; V was cut back by 0 bases and J by 2 bases. The CDR3 length is 16 residues. CDR3 nucleotides: TGTGCCAGCAGCCAAGACGGCGGGAGGGGGCAAGAGACCCAGTACTTC. Encoded protein: CASSQDGGRGQETQYF.

The table lists this clonotype with many counts. The chain combines TRBV1 with TRBJ1-2. TRBV1 has pseudogene status. This CDR3 has 14 amino acids. The CDR3 loop reads CTSSQGVQSYGYTF. DNA of the CDR3: TGCACCAGCAGCCAAGGGGTCCAATCTTATGGCTACACCTTC.

Worth noting for this clonotype: A much larger clone differs by one base, so this may be a read error. V gene TRBV3-1 combines with J gene TRBJ2-3; TRBD2 matches 13 bases. The V and J ends lost 8 bases and 1 base, in that order; junction bases with no gene match: 15. The CDR3 sequence is 19 residues long. CDR1 is LGHDT, CDR2 YNNKEL, per germline (reference sequence). The CDR3 DNA is TGTGCCAGCTGCCCAAGCTGGACTAGCGGGAGCGGAGGCACAGATACGCAGTATTTT. Amino acid sequence: CASCPSWTSGSGGTDTQYF.

At least ten counts were recorded for this clonotype. In nucleotides, the CDR3 is TGTGCCAGCAGTATCCCGGGCCAATTTTGGGACTACGAGCAGTACTTC. Protein: CASSIPGQFWDYEQYF. The rearrangement joins TRBV25-1 to TRBJ2-7; D uncertain. CDR3 length equals 16 residues. Germline V lookup: CDR1 MGHDK, CDR2 SYGVNS. Trimming removed 5 bases from V and 3 bases from J, with 20 bases in between.

This clonotype came up many times. The chain combines TRBV29-1 with TRBJ2-3; 7 positions match TRBD2. V trimming: 3 bases; J trimming: 2 bases; junction bases outside the gene matches: 2. The length of the CDR3 is 13 residues. The V gene's germline CDR1 is SQVTM and CDR2 ANQGSEA. The CDR3 reads CSVEGGFTDTQYF. DNA for the CDR3: TGCAGCGTTGAGGGGGGGTTCACAGATACGCAGTATTTT.

The sample holds many counts of this clonotype. The gene calls are TRBV5-1 and TRBJ2-1; TRBD2 agrees at 10 bases. Germline CDR1 reads SGHRS; CDR2 reads YFSETQ. The CDR3 length is 17 residues. The V gene end was trimmed by 4 bases and the J gene end by 5 bases; junction bases not matched to a gene: 12. CDR3 in amino acids: CASSPSPGTSADNEQFF. The CDR3 DNA reads as TGCGCCAGCAGCCCTTCCCCCGGGACTAGCGCTGACAATGAGCAGTTCTTC.

This clonotype was counted many times. The chain is built from TRBV9 and TRBJ2-7, with a possible D match to TRBD1 (6 bases). Germline assignment: CDR1 SGDLS and CDR2 YYNGEE. V lost 4 bases and J 0 bases, leaving 17 bases between the germline ends. The CDR3 runs 16 residues. CDR3: CASSRSRGRGSYEQYF. DNA of the CDR3: TGTGCCAGCAGCCGATCCCGGGGCAGGGGCTCCTACGAGCAGTACTTC.

This clonotype was seen only a few times. This sequence joins TRBV20-1 and TRBJ2-7, with 7 bases fitting TRBD2. The CDR3 loop spans 13 amino acids. Germline V CDR1 and CDR2: DFQATT, SNEGSKA (reference sequence). With V trimmed by 1 base and J by 10 bases, 10 bases remained unmatched. The CDR3 here is CSARGGGTLAQYF. The CDR3 DNA sequence: TGCAGTGCTAGAGGGGGAGGGACCCTGGCTCAGTACTTC.

This clonotype occurred many times. The V and J genes are TRBV4-3 and TRBJ2-5, with 13 bases fitting TRBD2. The germline CDR1 and CDR2 sequences are LGHNA and YSLEER. The length of the CDR3 is 17 residues. The V and J ends lost 0 bases and 3 bases, in that order; junction bases with no gene match: 4. CDR3 residues: CASSQDQGLAGEETQYF. CDR3 nucleotide sequence: TGCGCCAGCAGCCAAGACCAAGGACTAGCGGGGGAAGAGACCCAGTACTTC.

This clonotype was seen repeatedly, ten times or more. One end of the junction is discordant with germline, which a read error may explain. The V call is TRBV7-7, the J call TRBJ1-1, with D uncertain. Germline CDR1 and CDR2: SSHAT and FNYEAQ (reference sequence). This CDR3 region has 13 residues. CDR3 DNA: TGTGCTAGCAGCTTCGCAATGAACACTGAAGCTTTCTTT. It specifies CASSFAMNTEAFF.

The table lists this clonotype with many counts. The chain carries TRBV7-9 and TRBJ2-7; 10 bases align to TRBD1. The J segment lost 2 bases and the V segment lost 5 bases, leaving 0 bases of the junction unmatched. The CDR3 covers 13 residues. From germline, CDR1 is SEHNR and CDR2 FQNEAQ (reference sequence). CDR3 region: CASSGTGAYEQYF. The CDR3 DNA is TGTGCCAGCAGCGGGACAGGGGCCTACGAGCAGTACTTC.

This clonotype showed up many times. V usage is TRBV20-1 and J usage is TRBJ2-7; D gene ambiguous. Germline CDR1 is DFQATT and CDR2 is SNEGSKA (reference sequence). V was shortened by 3 bases and J by 2 bases, with 11 bases between the two germline ends. The CDR3 is made up of 13 amino acids. The DNA for the CDR3 is TGCAGTGCTAGGCCGTACGCACCCTACGAGCAGTACTTC. The encoded protein is CSARPYAPYEQYF.